The TCR beta chain under discussion was sequenced for a study of post-analysis software for immune sequencing data (dated by TCRdb to between 2015 and 2017). The study in broad terms: Relapsing-remitting, secondary progressive and progressive-relapsing multiple sclerosis were recorded as disease courses, and subtype annotation was lacking for some patients. The multiple sclerosis patient repertoires were compared with about a dozen previously published healthy control repertoires from donors aged about 6 to 26 years. A subset of samples was prepared in parallel using single-end sample barcoding, then pooled and co-amplified after Illumina adapter ligation. On the study overall, not on this receptor specifically: Strong co-clustering of samples prepared in the same batch was shown by direct clustering with F measure, prompting a batch-effect correction. Significantly lower normalized Chao1 diversity was found in multiple sclerosis patients than in controls, suggesting substantial peripheral T-cell clonal expansion. The control group was slightly older than the multiple sclerosis patient group. Patients showed significantly higher frequencies than controls for a handful of TRBV segments, among them TRBV5-6, TRBV5-1 and TRBV20-1.

To demonstrate the VDJtools post-analysis software, TCR beta repertoires were profiled from the peripheral blood of about a dozen young patients with multiple sclerosis. The multiple sclerosis patients were children and adolescents ranging in age from roughly 6 to 16 years. Note on this clonotype: Which antigen it targets is not known. Base qualities are not at hand, and no much larger clone is one base apart.

Trimming removed 4 bases from V and 3 bases from J; the gene matches leave 5 bases unexplained. CDR1 and CDR2 are drawn from the germline V gene: SGDLS, YYNGEE. From cysteine to phenylalanine, the CDR3 is 16 amino acids long. CDR3 DNA only is kept here, 48 bases in frame from base 1. The library was prepared using PCR. The sequencing machine was an Illumina HiSeq 2500. To reduce PCR and sequencing biases, unique molecular identifiers were incorporated into the TCR beta cDNA libraries. Per 1 to 10 million input T cells, approximately 500,000 cDNA molecules were obtained, such that each molecule approximated one T cell. The patient libraries were prepared and sequenced with the same protocol used for the earlier healthy control dataset. Within a given batch, samples were prepared together, multiplexed and sequenced on the same HiSeq lane. The published analysis was carried out like this. Raw barcoded reads were processed with MIGEC, and single-read molecular identifier groups were discarded before consensus assembly and CDR3 extraction. Clonotype tables were post-analysed with VDJtools, and diversity was normalized by down-sampling all datasets to the smallest sample size. In repertoire overlap clustering, CDR3 amino acid sequences, but not nucleotide sequences, were matched to correct batch-related cross-sample contamination. TCRdb itself trimmed the public reads at Q25 with fastp, ran MiXCR and retained productive beta chains. All rows with the same CDR3 protein become a single entry with the most common DNA and genes. The V and J calls, along with clone size, are taken from TCRdb and not from the paper's own processing. Recorded for this sample are about 820,000 distinct CDR3 sequences; roughly 50% of them occurred a single time. Roughly 4.4% of the sample lies in the top ten.

This receptor was taken from a girl aged 5 to 17 with multiple sclerosis. Recombination connected TRBV9 to TRBJ2-2; 11 middle bases align to TRBD1. Specimen: blood. The CDR3 region: CASSRDRGSYTGELFF. The nucleotide sequence is TGTGCCAGCAGCAGGGACAGGGGGTCGTACACCGGGGAGCTGTTTTTT. The full variable domain, completed from the reference TRBV9 and TRBJ2-2 proteins outside the CDR3, reads DSGVTQTPKHLITATGQRVTLRCSPRSGDLSVYWYQQSLDQGLQFLIQYYNGEERAKGNILERFSAQQFPDLHSELNLSSLELGDSALYFCASSRDRGSYTGELFFGEGSRLTVL.